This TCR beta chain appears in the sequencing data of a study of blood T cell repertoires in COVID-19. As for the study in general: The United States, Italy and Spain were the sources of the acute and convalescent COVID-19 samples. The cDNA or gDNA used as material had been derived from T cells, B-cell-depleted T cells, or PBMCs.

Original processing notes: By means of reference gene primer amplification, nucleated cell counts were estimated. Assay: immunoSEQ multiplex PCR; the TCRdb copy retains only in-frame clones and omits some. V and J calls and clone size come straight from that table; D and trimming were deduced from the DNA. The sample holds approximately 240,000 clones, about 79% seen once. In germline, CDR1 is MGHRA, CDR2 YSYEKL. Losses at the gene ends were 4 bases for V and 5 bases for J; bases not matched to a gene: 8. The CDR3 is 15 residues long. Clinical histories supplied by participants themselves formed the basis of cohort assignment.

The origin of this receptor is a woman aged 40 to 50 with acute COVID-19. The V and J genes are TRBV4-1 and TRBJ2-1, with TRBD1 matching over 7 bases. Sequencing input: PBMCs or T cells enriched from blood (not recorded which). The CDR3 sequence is CASSRTDRNHNEQFF. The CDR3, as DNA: TGCGCCAGCAGCCGCACGGACAGGAACCACAATGAGCAGTTCTTC.